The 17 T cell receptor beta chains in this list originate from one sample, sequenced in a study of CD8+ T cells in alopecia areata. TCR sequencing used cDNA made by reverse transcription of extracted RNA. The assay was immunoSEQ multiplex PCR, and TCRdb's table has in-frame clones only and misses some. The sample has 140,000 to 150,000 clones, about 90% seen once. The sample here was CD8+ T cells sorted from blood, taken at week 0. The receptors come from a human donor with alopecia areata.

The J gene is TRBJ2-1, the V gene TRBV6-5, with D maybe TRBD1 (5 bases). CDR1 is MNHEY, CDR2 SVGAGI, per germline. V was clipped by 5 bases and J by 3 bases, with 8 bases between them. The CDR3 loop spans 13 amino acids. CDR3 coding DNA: TGTGCCAGCAGTACTACAGGCTACAATGAGCAGTTCTTC. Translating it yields CASSTTGYNEQFF.

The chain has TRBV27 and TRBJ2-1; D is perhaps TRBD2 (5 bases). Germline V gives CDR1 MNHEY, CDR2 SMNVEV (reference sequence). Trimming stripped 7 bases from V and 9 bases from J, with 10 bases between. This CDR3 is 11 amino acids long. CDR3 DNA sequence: TGTGCCAGCAAATGGGAGACTGAGCAGTTCTTC. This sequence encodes CASKWETEQFF.

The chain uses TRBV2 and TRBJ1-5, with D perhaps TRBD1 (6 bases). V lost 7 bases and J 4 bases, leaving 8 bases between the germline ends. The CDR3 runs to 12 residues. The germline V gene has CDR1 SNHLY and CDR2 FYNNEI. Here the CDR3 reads CASKGGNQPQHF. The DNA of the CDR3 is TGTGCCAGCAAGGGGGGAAATCAGCCCCAGCATTTT.

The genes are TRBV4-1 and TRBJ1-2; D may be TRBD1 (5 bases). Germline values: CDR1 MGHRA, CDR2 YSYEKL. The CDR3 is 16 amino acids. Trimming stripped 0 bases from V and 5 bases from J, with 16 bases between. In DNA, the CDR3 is TGCGCCAGCAGCCAAGATACGGGACGGACTATTTATGGCTACACCTTC. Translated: CASSQDTGRTIYGYTF.

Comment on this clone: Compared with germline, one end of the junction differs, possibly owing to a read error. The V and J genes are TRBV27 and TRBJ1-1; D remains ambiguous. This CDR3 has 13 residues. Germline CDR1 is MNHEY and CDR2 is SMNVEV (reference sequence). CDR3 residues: CASNLGLGTEAFF. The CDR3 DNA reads TGTGCCAGCAATTTAGGTTTGGGCACTGAAGCTTTCTTT.

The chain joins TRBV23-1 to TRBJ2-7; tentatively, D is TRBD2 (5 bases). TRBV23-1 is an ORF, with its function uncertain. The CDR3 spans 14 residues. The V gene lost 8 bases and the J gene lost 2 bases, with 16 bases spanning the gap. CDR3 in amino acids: CASRGVWRAYEQYF. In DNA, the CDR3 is TGCGCCAGCCGTGGTGTTTGGCGGGCCTACGAGCAGTACTTC.

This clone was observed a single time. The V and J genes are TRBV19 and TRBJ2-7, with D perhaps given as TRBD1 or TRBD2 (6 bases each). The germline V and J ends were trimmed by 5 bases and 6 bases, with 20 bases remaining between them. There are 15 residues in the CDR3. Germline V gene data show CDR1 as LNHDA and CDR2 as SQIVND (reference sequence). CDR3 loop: CASSSLGGLWPEQYF. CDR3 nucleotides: TGTGCCAGTAGTTCCCTAGGGGGGCTTTGGCCCGAGCAGTACTTC.

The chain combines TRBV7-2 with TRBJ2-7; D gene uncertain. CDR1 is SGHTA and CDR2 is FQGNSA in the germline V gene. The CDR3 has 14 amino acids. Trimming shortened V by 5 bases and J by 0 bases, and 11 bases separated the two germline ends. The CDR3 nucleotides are TGTGCCAGCAGCCAGGTCGACCGCTCCTACGAGCAGTACTTC. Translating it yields CASSQVDRSYEQYF.

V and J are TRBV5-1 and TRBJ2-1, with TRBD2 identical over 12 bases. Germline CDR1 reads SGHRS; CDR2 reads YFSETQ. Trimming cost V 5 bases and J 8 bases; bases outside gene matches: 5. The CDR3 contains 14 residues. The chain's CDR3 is CASRLAGGSDEQFF. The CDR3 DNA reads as TGCGCCAGCAGACTAGCGGGAGGTTCGGATGAGCAGTTCTTC.

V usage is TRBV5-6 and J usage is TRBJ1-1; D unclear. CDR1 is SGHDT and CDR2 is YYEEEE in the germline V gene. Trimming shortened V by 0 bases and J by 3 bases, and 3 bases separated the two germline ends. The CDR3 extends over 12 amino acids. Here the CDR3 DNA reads TGTGCCAGCAGCTTGGATTACACTGAAGCTTTCTTT. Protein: CASSLDYTEAFF.

The CDR3 DNA reads TGTGCCAGTAGTATCACACTTTTCTACGAGCAGTACTTC. As protein: CASSITLFYEQYF. The chain couples TRBV19 to TRBJ2-7; D unresolved. In germline, CDR1 is LNHDA, CDR2 SQIVND (reference sequence). The CDR3 spans 13 residues. Trimming shortened V by 3 bases and J by 3 bases, and 9 bases separated the two germline ends.

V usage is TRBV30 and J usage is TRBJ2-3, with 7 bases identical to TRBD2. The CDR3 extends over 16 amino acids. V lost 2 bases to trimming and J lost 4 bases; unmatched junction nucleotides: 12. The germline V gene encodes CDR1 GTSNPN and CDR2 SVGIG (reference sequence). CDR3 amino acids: CAWSISRELGADTQYF. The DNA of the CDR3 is TGTGCCTGGAGTATTTCGCGGGAGTTAGGAGCAGATACGCAGTATTTT. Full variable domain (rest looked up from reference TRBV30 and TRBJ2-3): SQTIHQWPATLVQPVGSPLSLECTVEGTSNPNLYWYRQAAGRGLQLLFYSVGIGQISSEVPQNLSASRPQDRQFILSSKKLLLSDSGFYLCAWSISRELGADTQYFGPGTRLTVL.

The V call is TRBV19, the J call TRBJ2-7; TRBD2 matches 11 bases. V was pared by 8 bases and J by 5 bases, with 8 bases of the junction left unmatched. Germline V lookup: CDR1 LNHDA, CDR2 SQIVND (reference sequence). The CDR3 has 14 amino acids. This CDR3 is CASQPLAGVDEQYF. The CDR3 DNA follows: TGTGCCAGTCAACCACTAGCGGGAGTTGACGAGCAGTACTTC.

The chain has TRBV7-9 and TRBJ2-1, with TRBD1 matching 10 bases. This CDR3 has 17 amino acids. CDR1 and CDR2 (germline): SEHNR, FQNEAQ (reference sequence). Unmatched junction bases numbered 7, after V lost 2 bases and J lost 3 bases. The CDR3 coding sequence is TGTGCCAGCAGCTTACGGCTCCGGGACAGGGGCTACAATGAGCAGTTCTTC. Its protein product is CASSLRLRDRGYNEQFF.

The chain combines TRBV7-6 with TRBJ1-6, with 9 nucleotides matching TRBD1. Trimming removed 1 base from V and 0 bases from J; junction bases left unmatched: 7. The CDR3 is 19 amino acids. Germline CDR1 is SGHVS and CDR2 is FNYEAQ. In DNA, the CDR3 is TGTGCCAGCAGCTTAGGCCCCGGGACAGGGAGCTCCTATAATTCACCCCTCCACTTT. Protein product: CASSLGPGTGSSYNSPLHF.

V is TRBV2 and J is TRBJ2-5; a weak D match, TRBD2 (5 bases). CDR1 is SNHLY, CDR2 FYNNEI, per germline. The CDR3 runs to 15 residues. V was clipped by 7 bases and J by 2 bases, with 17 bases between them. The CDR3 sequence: CASNPGLRRQETQYF. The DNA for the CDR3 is TGTGCCAGCAACCCCGGTTTGCGGAGGCAAGAGACCCAGTACTTC.

CDR3 sequence: CAISAGTSYEQYF. The CDR3 nucleotides read TGTGCCATCAGTGCAGGGACCTCCTACGAGCAGTACTTC. V usage is TRBV10-3 and J usage is TRBJ2-7; D may be TRBD1 or TRBD2 (5 bases each). The germline V gene has CDR1 ENHRY and CDR2 SYGVKD. The CDR3 totals 13 residues. Trimming removed 4 bases from V and 0 bases from J, with 7 bases in between.